The 22 T cell receptor beta chains reported below all come from one sample, sequenced in a study of blood T cell repertoires in COVID-19. The protocol was immunoSEQ multiplex PCR, while the TCRdb copy is restricted to in-frame clones and leaves out a portion. The repertoire holds some 290,000 clones, with around nine tenths as singletons. Sequencing used peripheral blood. The source of these receptors is a woman between 25 and 40 years old with COVID-19, enrolled during active disease.

The V call is TRBV28, the J call TRBJ2-1, with D unclear. This CDR3 is 13 amino acids long. CDR1 and CDR2 (germline): MDHEN, SYDVKM. V was cut by 3 bases and J by 8 bases, with 11 bases left in between. CDR3 nucleotide sequence: TGTGCCAGCAGTTTTAGAGGCGGCGATGAGCAGTTCTTC. Translation: CASSFRGGDEQFF.

J is TRBJ2-5 and V is TRBV29-1; tentatively, D is TRBD2 (6 bases). CDR1 is SQVTM, CDR2 ANQGSEA, per germline. V lost 6 bases, J lost 7 bases, and 15 bases lay in between. The CDR3 loop spans 12 amino acids. Here the CDR3 reads CSVRTTVTTQYF. The CDR3 nucleotides read TGCAGCGTGCGGACTACTGTGACGACCCAGTACTTC.

The chain employs TRBV19 and TRBJ2-4; 13 bases match TRBD2. Germline V gene data show CDR1 as LNHDA and CDR2 as SQIVND (reference sequence). The CDR3 loop spans 19 amino acids. The V and J ends lost 3 bases and 0 bases, in that order; junction bases with no gene match: 8. The CDR3 loop reads CASSMGTSGAELAKNIQYF. In nucleotides, the CDR3 is TGTGCCAGTAGTATGGGGACTAGCGGGGCGGAACTAGCCAAAAACATTCAGTACTTC.

Only one count was recorded for this clone. This specimen includes other DNA sequences encoding the same CDR3. This chain connects TRBV19 to TRBJ1-1, with a tentative D call TRBD1 (5 bases). V lost 6 bases and J lost 0, with 8 bases in between. Germline V lookup: CDR1 LNHDA, CDR2 SQIVND (reference sequence). The CDR3 runs to 13 residues. CDR3 amino acids: CASSTTVNTEAFF. Here the CDR3 DNA reads TGTGCCAGTAGCACGACAGTGAACACTGAAGCTTTCTTT.

The genes are TRBV5-1 and TRBJ2-1, with 11 bases that match TRBD2. Per the germline V gene, CDR1 is SGHRS and CDR2 is YFSETQ. V lost 4 bases and J lost 4; bases outside the gene matches: 4. The CDR3 length is 15 residues. CDR3 sequence reads: CASSRGLADYNEQFF. Here the CDR3 DNA reads TGCGCCAGCAGCAGGGGACTAGCGGATTACAATGAGCAGTTCTTC.

The V gene is TRBV5-1, the J gene TRBJ2-7; 12 nucleotides align to TRBD2. CDR1 is SGHRS, CDR2 YFSETQ, per germline. This CDR3 contains 14 residues. The V and J ends lost 2 bases and 4 bases, in that order; junction bases with no gene match: 1. The CDR3: CASSFGLAGYEQYF. CDR3 in DNA: TGCGCCAGCAGCTTCGGACTAGCGGGGTACGAGCAGTACTTC.

The V gene is TRBV10-1, the J gene TRBJ2-7; 7 bases are shared with TRBD1. Per germline, CDR1 WNHNN and CDR2 SYGVQD (reference sequence). V dropped 6 bases and J dropped 3; count of bases not matched to a gene: 8. The CDR3 spans 14 residues. CDR3 region: CASSPGTVIYEQYF. CDR3 sequence (DNA): TGCGCCAGCAGCCCCGGGACAGTAATCTACGAGCAGTACTTC.

This rearrangement joins TRBV9 to TRBJ2-4; the match to TRBD1 covers 9 bases. Germline V gene lookup returns CDR1 SGDLS and CDR2 YYNGEE. This CDR3 contains 14 residues. With 4 bases clipped from V and 9 bases from J, the junction kept 8 bases outside the gene matches. The chain's CDR3 is CASSKGTGRSIQYF. CDR3 nucleotides: TGTGCCAGCAGCAAAGGGACAGGGAGGAGCATTCAGTACTTC.

This chain links TRBV5-1 with TRBJ1-3, with 7 bases matching TRBD1. The trim removed 4 bases at V and 0 bases at J, leaving 4 bases unmatched. This CDR3 is 15 amino acids long. Germline V lookup: CDR1 SGHRS, CDR2 YFSETQ. CDR3 nucleotide sequence: TGCGCCAGCAGCGAAGGGACAGCCTCTGGAAACACCATATATTTT. Its translation: CASSEGTASGNTIYF.

This chain uses TRBV19 with TRBJ2-1, with D perhaps TRBD2 (5 bases). In germline, CDR1 is LNHDA, CDR2 SQIVND (reference sequence). The CDR3 contains 13 residues. Trimming removed 7 bases at V and 8 bases at J, with 15 bases between. In DNA form, the CDR3 reads TGTGCCAGTACCTCAAGGGCGGAGGATGAGCAGTTCTTC. This sequence encodes CASTSRAEDEQFF.

The V and J genes are TRBV10-1 and TRBJ1-2; possible D gene TRBD1, 5 bases. CDR1 WNHNN and CDR2 SYGVQD come from the germline V gene (reference sequence). The CDR3 totals 13 residues. Between the trimmed V and J ends, which lost 3 bases and 8 bases, there was a span of 13 bases. This CDR3 reads CASSDSAGLGYTF. CDR3 in DNA: TGCGCCAGCAGTGACTCGGCAGGGCTCGGCTACACCTTC.

V gene TRBV6-5 combines with J gene TRBJ1-2, with 10 bases fitting TRBD1. The germline CDR1 and CDR2 sequences are MNHEY and SVGAGI. Germline trimming cut 5 bases from V and 3 bases from J; bases unmatched to any gene: 6. The CDR3 consists of 15 residues. DNA for the CDR3: TGTGCCAGCAGTCTCGACAGGGGGCTTCACTATGGCTACACCTTC. Amino acid sequence: CASSLDRGLHYGYTF.

This sequence joins TRBV3-1 (or the pseudogene TRBV3-2) and TRBJ2-3; the D is unclear. The germline V gene has CDR1 LGHDT and CDR2 YNNKEL (reference sequence). The CDR3 runs 14 residues. The V end was cut by 0 bases, the J end by 2 bases, with 6 bases between. The CDR3 loop is CASSQDRITDTQYF. Written as DNA, the CDR3 is TGTGCCAGCAGCCAAGACAGAATCACAGATACGCAGTATTTT.

The rearrangement uses TRBV25-1 and TRBJ2-1; TRBD1 agrees at 7 bases. Trimming cost V 4 bases and J 6 bases; bases outside gene matches: 3. This CDR3 comprises 13 residues. The V gene's germline CDR1 is MGHDK and CDR2 SYGVNS. The CDR3 DNA is TGTGCCAGCAGTGGGACAGGAACCAATGAGCAGTTCTTC. Translating gives CASSGTGTNEQFF. The full variable domain, with the rest looked up from reference TRBV25-1 and TRBJ2-1, is EADIYQTPRYLVIGTGKKITLECSQTMGHDKMYWYQQDPGMELHLIHYSYGVNSTEKGDLSSESTVSRIRTEHFPLTLESARPSHTSQYLCASSGTGTNEQFFGPGTRLTVL.

This clone has a single count. The genes are TRBV28 and TRBJ2-7, with 9 bases aligning to TRBD2. The CDR3 has 14 residues. J was trimmed by 7 bases and V by 3 bases; bases with no gene match: 7. The germline CDR1 and CDR2 sequences are MDHEN and SYDVKM. CDR3 loop: CASSFGTSPGEQYF. The CDR3 DNA sequence: TGTGCCAGCAGTTTTGGGACTAGCCCGGGAGAGCAGTACTTC.

The gene calls are TRBV6-5 and TRBJ2-3, with 7 bases aligning to TRBD2. Losses at the gene ends were 0 bases for V and 6 bases for J; bases not matched to a gene: 9. The CDR3 is 16 residues long. CDR1 MNHEY and CDR2 SVGAGI come from the germline V gene. CDR3 protein: CASSYSAGPLGDTQYF. CDR3 sequence (DNA): TGTGCCAGCAGTTACTCAGCGGGACCCTTGGGGGATACGCAGTATTTT.

The chain links TRBV9 to TRBJ1-6, with 8 bases fitting TRBD1. The ends lost 3 bases at V and 6 bases at J; junction bases unmatched: 8. Germline-derived CDR1 and CDR2 are SGDLS and YYNGEE. CDR3 length: 16 residues. CDR3 DNA sequence: TGTGCCAGCAGCGCTCAGGGGGCGTTCGGTAATTCACCCCTCCACTTT. This codes for CASSAQGAFGNSPLHF.

V usage is TRBV28 and J usage is TRBJ2-1, with TRBD2 identical over 10 bases. V lost 3 bases to trimming and J lost 8 bases; unmatched junction nucleotides: 7. The V gene's germline CDR1 is MDHEN and CDR2 SYDVKM. The CDR3 is 15 residues long. The CDR3, as DNA: TGTGCCAGCAGTTTCGCTAGCGGGAGAGCCGATGAGCAGTTCTTC. Protein product: CASSFASGRADEQFF.

The chain links TRBV7-2 to TRBJ1-4; D gene unclear. Looked up from germline, CDR1 is SGHTA and CDR2 is FQGNSA. The CDR3 spans 14 residues. V lost 7 bases to trimming and J lost 0 bases, with 9 bases between them. CDR3 protein: CASTSIATNEKLFF. The CDR3 bases are TGTGCCAGCACCAGTATTGCAACTAATGAAAAACTGTTTTTT.

The V gene is TRBV4-2, the J gene TRBJ2-2; D uncertain. The germline V gene has CDR1 LGHNA and CDR2 YNFKEQ. V was cut by 6 bases and J by 0 bases, with 8 bases left in between. The CDR3 has 14 amino acids. This CDR3 reads CASSDTSNTGELFF. CDR3 nucleotide sequence: TGTGCCAGCAGTGACACTTCGAACACCGGGGAGCTGTTTTTT.

The chain combines TRBV4-1 with TRBJ1-4; tentative D call: TRBD1 (5 bases). The V gene's germline CDR1 is MGHRA and CDR2 YSYEKL. Trimming left V 2 bases short and J 11 bases short, with 18 bases between. The CDR3 runs 15 residues. The CDR3, as DNA: TGCGCCAGCAGCCAACAACAGGTCTCCCTTAAGAAACTGTTTTTT. Its translation: CASSQQQVSLKKLFF.

This chain connects TRBV30 to TRBJ2-7; D gene uncertain. This CDR3 contains 11 residues. V lost 4 bases and J 3 bases, leaving 7 bases between the germline ends. From germline, CDR1 is GTSNPN and CDR2 SVGIG (reference sequence). The CDR3 nucleotides are TGTGCCTGGAAGTCTATCTACGAGCAGTACTTC. It is translated as CAWKSIYEQYF.